This T cell receptor (beta chain) stems from a study of long-term antiretroviral therapy in people with HIV. Sequencing used immunoSEQ v3.0 at survey level. Some clones are missing from TCRdb's copy, which holds only in-frame ones; the method was immunoSEQ multiplex PCR. This sample has fewer than 55,000 clones, with roughly 96% found just once. To note about this clone: At one boundary the junction diverges from the germline segment, which might be a read error.

The specimen comprised unsorted PBMCs, sampled 3.7 years after starting antiretroviral therapy. The clonotype comes from a woman between 45 and 60 years old with HIV.

CDR3 protein: CASSTLSGDAGELFF. The CDR3 region has the DNA TGTGCTAGCAGCACACTCTCAGGCGACGCCGGGGAGCTGTTTTTT. The chain couples TRBV7-7 to TRBJ2-2; D gene uncertain. The germline CDR1 and CDR2 sequences are SSHAT and FNYEAQ (reference sequence). CDR3 length: 15 amino acids.